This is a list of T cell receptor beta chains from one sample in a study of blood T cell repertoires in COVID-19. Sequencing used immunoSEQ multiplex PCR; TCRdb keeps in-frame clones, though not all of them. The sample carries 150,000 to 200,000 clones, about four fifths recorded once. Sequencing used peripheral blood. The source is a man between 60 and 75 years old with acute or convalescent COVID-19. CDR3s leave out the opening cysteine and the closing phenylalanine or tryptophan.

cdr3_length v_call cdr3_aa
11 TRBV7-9 ASSVIGQGGYT
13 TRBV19 ASSITGGPNNEQF
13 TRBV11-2 ASSLSLAGYNEQF
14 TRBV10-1 ASSTVRTVLNSPLH
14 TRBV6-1 ASSEGDRGGSEKLF
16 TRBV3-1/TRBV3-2 ASSQGLAALGGRNEQF
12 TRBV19 ASRIGTGALGAF
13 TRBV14 ASSQYGIGGETQY
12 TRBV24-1 ATSDANTSDEQF
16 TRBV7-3 ASSPGTSGRPPQETQY
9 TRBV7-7 ASSSGDEQF
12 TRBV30 AWSQRKGDSPLH
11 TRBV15 ATSRIEGAEQF
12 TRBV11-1 ASSRPGGSNEQF
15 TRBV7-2 ASSLGFTGRLGQPQH
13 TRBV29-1 SVEVRDRGFYEQY
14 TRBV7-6 ASSHTIAGGPHEQY
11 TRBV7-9 ASSFPGFYEQY
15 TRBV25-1 ASSEYKTGFSGNTIY
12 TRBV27 ASSSYGSGNTIY
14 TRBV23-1 ASSQTLQGHNQPQH
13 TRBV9 ASSVDPSGNQPQH
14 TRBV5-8 ASSLPGHDLNTEAF
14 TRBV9 ASSVAGGGAAGELF
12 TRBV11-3 ASSLDLRASEQY
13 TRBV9 ASSPFSGGTDTQY
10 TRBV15 ATSRAGQPQH
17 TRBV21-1 ASSKRGLGGLAGFYEQY
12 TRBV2 ASSNRGYRNEQF
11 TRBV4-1 ASSQRLNSPLH
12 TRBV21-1 ASSKDEGDTEAF
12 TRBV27 ASSLTGGTYEQY
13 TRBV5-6 ASSPLAGGEETQY
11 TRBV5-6 ASSFALDEKLF
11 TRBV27 ASSLYRGNEQF
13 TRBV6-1 ASSEGQGGGNEQF
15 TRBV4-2 ASSQETFREELYGYT
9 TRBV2 ASMVLGLQY
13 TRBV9 ASSATGNLNQPQH
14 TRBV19 ASSITNSLSDSPLH
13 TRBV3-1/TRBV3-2 ASSPRTGANYGYT
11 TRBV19 ASGISREAGYT
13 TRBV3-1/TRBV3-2 ASSQRQTTNEKLF
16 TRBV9 ASSESLTAGGSYNEQF
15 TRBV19 ASSPWGGLGSNQPQH
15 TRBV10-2 ASSDGRGSLDNEKLF
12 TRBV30 AWRRGSSGNTIY
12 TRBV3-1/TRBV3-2 ASSQGAGGSEQF
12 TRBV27 ASRPIRDRVGNT
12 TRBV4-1 ASSQDLRGPEAF
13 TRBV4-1 ASSQDSRVYQPQH
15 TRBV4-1 ASSYQDRSLSGNTIY
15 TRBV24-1 AINRGQGSATNEKLF
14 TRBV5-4 ASSLGTSYSGNTIY
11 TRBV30 AWSVQQNQPQH